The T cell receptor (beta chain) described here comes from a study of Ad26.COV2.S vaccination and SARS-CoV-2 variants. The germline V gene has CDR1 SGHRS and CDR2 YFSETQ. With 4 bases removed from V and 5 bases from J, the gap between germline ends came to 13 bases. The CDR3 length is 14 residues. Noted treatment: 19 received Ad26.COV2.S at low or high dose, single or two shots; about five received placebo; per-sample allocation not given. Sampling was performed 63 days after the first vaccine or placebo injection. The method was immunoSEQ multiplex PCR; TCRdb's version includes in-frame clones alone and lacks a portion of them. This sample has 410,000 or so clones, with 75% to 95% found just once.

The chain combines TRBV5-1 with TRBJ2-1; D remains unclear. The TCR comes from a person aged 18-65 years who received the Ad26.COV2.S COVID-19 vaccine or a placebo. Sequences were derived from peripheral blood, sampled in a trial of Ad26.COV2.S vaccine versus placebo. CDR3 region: CASSLMTLNNEQFF. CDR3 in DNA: TGCGCCAGCAGCCTAATGACTTTGAACAATGAGCAGTTCTTC.